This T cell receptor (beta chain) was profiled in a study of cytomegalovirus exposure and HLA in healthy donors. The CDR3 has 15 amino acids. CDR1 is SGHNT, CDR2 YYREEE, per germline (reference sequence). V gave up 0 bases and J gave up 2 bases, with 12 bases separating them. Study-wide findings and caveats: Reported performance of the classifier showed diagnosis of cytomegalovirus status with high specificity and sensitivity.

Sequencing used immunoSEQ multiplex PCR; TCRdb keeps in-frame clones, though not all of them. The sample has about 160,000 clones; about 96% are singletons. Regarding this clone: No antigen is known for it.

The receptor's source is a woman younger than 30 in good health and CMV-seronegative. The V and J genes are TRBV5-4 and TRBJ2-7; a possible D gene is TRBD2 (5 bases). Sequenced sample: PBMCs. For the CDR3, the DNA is TGTGCCAGCAGCTTGGAGGCGGGCCTTACCTACGAGCAGTACTTC. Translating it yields CASSLEAGLTYEQYF.